This TCR beta chain originates from a study of cytomegalovirus exposure and HLA in healthy donors (dated by TCRdb to between 2016 and 2019). Notes on the research overall: In an earlier analysis of approximately 500 of the donors, around 290 Gb of sequence data and just under 120 million unique TCR beta sequences from 150 million to 200 million T cells were reported. Across under 500 genotyped donors of the cohort, an average of about 240,000 unique TCR beta nucleotide sequences per donor were sequenced, and 15% to 20% of those sequences were non-productive. The study aimed to test whether cataloging public T cell receptors could reveal signatures of past pathogen exposure. Among the approximately 430 genotyped donors, approximately 81% belonged to the genetic ancestry cluster associated with self-reported Caucasian donors. Roughly 5 DR-DQ haplotypes were handled as single units for association and clustering, since linkage in the cohort was strong. Rather than drawing on any new phenotypic data, the later analysis identified candidate immune exposures from TCR beta sequences and the way those sequences occurred across donors. In addition to the first cohort of around 670 subjects, a separate validation cohort of 120 different subjects was used. Every repertoire in the discovery cohort had been generated on one and the same sequencing platform. The number of typed donors differed by locus: roughly 629-640 for A, B, C, DRB1 and DQB1; some 500 for DQA1; 606 for DPA1; and roughly 450 for DPB1. To decide whether each TCR beta V gene segment behaved as functional or pseudogenic, an earlier analysis of some 570 of the donors relied on high-throughput TCR beta sequencing. A later analysis re-examined previously published TCR beta repertoires from just over 650 donors and added high-resolution HLA genotyping to investigate patterns of TCR occurrence. The study combined high-throughput TCR immunosequencing, statistical association of individual TCRs with disease status, and machine learning to predict cytomegalovirus infection status. Donor age, sex, ethnicity and CMV serostatus were compiled alongside the repertoire data. A later genetic analysis took genome-wide SNP genotypes for about 65% of the 666 donors and used that subset as a discovery cohort. Using immunosequencing, the study profiled T cell repertoires from 550 to 750 subjects and related those repertoires to cytomegalovirus serostatus. About 280 gigabases of sequencing data and around 90 million unique TCR sequences made up an early release that covered nearly 650 HLA-typed donors. HLA typing covered class I and class II loci at four-digit resolution. Study-wide findings and limitations: A cluster of highly shared sequence variants was judged likely to be a technical artifact of the sequencing pipeline. Specific HLA alleles were associated with 15,000 to 20,000 TCR beta sequences at a false discovery rate of 0.05 in a later analysis. Some 16 rarely observed V segments, including chromosome 9 orphons, were excluded from the earlier analysis of about 610 of the donors because counts were too low. In both the original and validation cohorts, the classifier was reported to diagnose cytomegalovirus status with high specificity and sensitivity. An earlier analysis of 587 of the donors showed that most TCR beta V segments appeared in productive rearrangements either about 87% or about 30% of the time, which broadly matched IMGT annotations. The cohort was sequenced for TCR beta chains only, and without alpha or paired-chain data the features that could be detected were limited. Several of the top co-occurrence clusters appeared to be linked to parvovirus B19, influenza, CMV and Epstein-Barr virus, according to a later analysis. Correlated functional status among segregating V segments might be attributable to linkage disequilibrium, but an unknown experimental factor could not be ruled out. In a later analysis, HLA-associated TCR beta chains were found to be more clonally expanded and to have lower generation probabilities than equally common non-associated chains. Sequencing depth was assumed to be roughly uniform across donors in the presence/absence analyses, though that assumption may not hold. Most CMV-associated TCR beta chains appeared to be HLA-restricted in a later analysis, and the HLA associations seemed to be driven largely by CMV exposure. Some IMGT-functional V segments, including TRBV6-2 and TRBV6-3, could not be distinguished by the 87-base-pair reads and were therefore excluded. When HLA alleles, especially DR and DQ, strongly co-occurred, attributing TCR associations to individual alleles was difficult. A later genetic analysis associated a missense DCLRE1C variant with V-gene and J-gene trimming of TCR beta chains, and an independent cohort replicated the association. A later genetic analysis reported fewer N-insertions in productive TCRs among donors in an Asian-associated ancestry cluster than the roughly 640-donor mean. Because some donors lacked HLA typing at each locus, the association tests relied only on the typed subset. A later analysis found that TCR association rates varied across HLA loci, with DRB1 alleles showing the most associated TCRs and HLA-C alleles the fewest. Three of the identified cytomegalovirus-associated TCR beta chains were confirmed in vitro to be specific for cytomegalovirus antigens. The study listed approximately 150 TCR beta chains as associated with cytomegalovirus. The authors suggested that the approach could potentially be extended to other disease states and immunological phenotypes. Across donors, most TCR sequences were observed very rarely, whereas some public TCRs were present in many individuals. A further reported finding was that TCR beta sequences accurately predicted the HLA-A and HLA-B alleles for most subjects in the first cohort. The only immune exposure information available for the cohort was CMV serostatus.

Regarding this clone: Its cognate antigen has yet to be identified. One base away there is no much larger clone; base qualities are not given.

The library was obtained by the immunoSEQ multiplex PCR assay. For the multiplex PCR, a mixture combining 60 forward primers for TCR Vbeta segments and 13 reverse primers for TCR Jbeta segments was used. A multiplex PCR assay on genomic DNA amplified the CDR3 region of rearranged TCR beta genes. Amplified TCR beta libraries were sequenced as 87-base-pair reads on the Illumina HiSeq System. The source study handled its data this way. Across the 500 to 750 repertoires, a later analysis counted tens of millions of unique TCR beta chains, roughly 11 million of which were shared by at least two donors. Raw reads were error-corrected and collapsed into unique sequences by a nearest-neighbor algorithm in which closely related sequences were merged to remove PCR and sequencing errors. Alignment of CDR3 sequences to IMGT reference sequences was used to assign V, D and J gene segments. For a sequence to be retained, a match of at least six nucleotides to both a V gene segment and a J gene segment was required. A rearrangement counted as productive if the CDR3 had no stop codons and remained in frame with V and J, and every other rearrangement counted as non-productive. CDR3 was defined by IMGT convention, running from the second conserved V-encoded cysteine to the conserved J-encoded phenylalanine. Sequences without an unambiguous match to a single V gene segment were excluded from the earlier analysis of almost 600 of the donors. In an earlier analysis of several hundred of the donors, a V segment was called functional when productive rearrangements were above 56.7%, and segregating when the standard deviation between donors exceeded 5%. A statistical classification framework was developed to diagnose cytomegalovirus status using the catalog of TCR beta chain sequences. In a later analysis, V and J genes were assigned by comparing TCR nucleotide sequences against IMGT/GENE-DB human TR gene sequences. A later analysis assigned CDR3 sequences and most-parsimonious VDJ recombination scenarios with the TCRdist pipeline. In a later analysis, every TCR beta chain was defined by the combination of its CDR3 amino acid sequence and its V-gene family, and reads without a unique V-gene family were dropped. As a way to deal with suspected cross-contamination and a sequencing artifact, a later analysis dropped approximately 590 nucleotide sequences that were highly shared and had low generation probability. In a later analysis, a clonal expansion index for each public chain was calculated from normalized within-repertoire ranks of inferred template counts. A later analysis computed generation probabilities with a VDJ recombination model fitted to out-of-frame rearrangements, and checked the results against IGoR. In a later analysis, hypergeometric tests were used to score TCR-TCR, TCR-HLA and TCR-CMV co-occurrence, with a repertoire-size bias correction applied to TCR pairs. To estimate false discovery rates, a later analysis permuted the HLA or CMV assignments 20 times. In a later analysis, co-occurring TCRs were grouped with DBSCAN, and TCRdist sequence similarity was added when clustering was performed within HLA-allele-positive subsets. Co-occurrence clustering excluded repertoires with fewer than 30,000 or more than 120,000 public chains, plus five with anomalous nucleotide sharing. In its TCRdb copy, this immuneACCESS table keeps in-frame sequences only and misses some clones. Where compared with another copy, unresolved V genes explain less than half of these, and the others have no known cause. That table furnishes V, J and clone size, whereas the DNA furnished D and trimming. For this sample the table gives about 170,000 clones, of which under 80% were detected only once. The ten largest clones take up roughly 2.9% of the sample.

The cohort comprised 670 or so healthy bone marrow donors. All cohort members were sampled while nominally healthy, although unrecorded immune exposures were likely present. The donor tested CMV seronegative, placing the donor among the 350 or so seronegative members of the cohort. Each donor provided a peripheral blood sample, and peripheral blood mononuclear cells were used for TCR beta sequencing. Genomic DNA was extracted from the blood cell samples with the Qiagen DNeasy Blood Extraction Kit. Spanning cysteine to phenylalanine, the CDR3 consists of 14 amino acids. Kept here is only the CDR3 DNA, which spans 42 bases and is read in frame from base 1. The germline V gene sets CDR1 to SGDLS and CDR2 to YYNGEE. Relative to germline, V is missing 7 bases and J is missing 5 bases, with 7 bases of the junction outside any gene match.

This clonotype was sampled from a middle-aged man in good health and CMV-seronegative. The chain uses TRBV9 and TRBJ1-5; 9 bases in between match TRBD1. Material: PBMCs. The nucleotides are TGTGCCAGCGGGGCCGGGACAGGGTATCAGCCCCAGCATTTT. Translated, this gives CASGAGTGYQPQHF.